One sample yielded the 25 T cell receptor beta chains listed below, sequenced in a study of T cell responses to AZD1222 COVID-19 vaccine. Some clones are missing from TCRdb's copy, which holds only in-frame ones; the method was immunoSEQ multiplex PCR. The sample lists tens of thousands of clones; 85% to 90% were seen once. The source material was peripheral blood, sampled on day 0 of AZD1222 vaccination. The receptors originated from an adult in good health.

The J gene is TRBJ2-1, the V gene TRBV9; D is uncertain. The CDR3 loop spans 13 amino acids. The germline V gene has CDR1 SGDLS and CDR2 YYNGEE. Deletions cut 4 bases from V and 6 bases from J, with 11 bases between. The CDR3 spells CASSSDIINEQFF. As DNA, the CDR3 is TGTGCCAGCAGCTCCGACATCATCAATGAGCAGTTCTTC.

The V and J genes are TRBV5-1 and TRBJ1-2; D is unclear. The V gene lost 4 bases and the J gene lost 10 bases, with 17 bases spanning the gap. Germline loops: CDR1 SGHRS, CDR2 YFSETQ. The CDR3 totals 13 residues. CDR3 in DNA: TGCGCCAGCAGCGAGATGTCCTATGGTGACTACACCTTC. Translation gives CASSEMSYGDYTF.

The rearrangement links TRBV7-2 to TRBJ2-1; 13 nucleotides match TRBD2. The CDR3 runs 17 residues. Germline loops: CDR1 SGHTA, CDR2 FQGNSA. After removal of 5 bases from V and 1 base from J, the junction contained 5 bases not matched to a gene. This CDR3 reads CASSPTSGGGSYNEQFF. DNA for the CDR3: TGTGCCAGCAGCCCTACTAGCGGGGGGGGTTCCTACAATGAGCAGTTCTTC.

This rearrangement joins TRBV6-5 to TRBJ1-1; tentative D call: TRBD1 (5 bases). This CDR3 spans 14 amino acids. The germline V gene encodes CDR1 MNHEY and CDR2 SVGAGI. The V end was cut by 0 bases, the J end by 7 bases, with 12 bases between. The DNA of the CDR3 is TGTGCCAGCAGTTACTCACAGGCCGCTCGTGAAGCTTTCTTT. It is translated as CASSYSQAAREAFF.

The chain recombines TRBV7-9 with TRBJ1-2, with 7 bases identical to TRBD1. The CDR3 length is 16 residues. Germline loops: CDR1 SEHNR, CDR2 FQNEAQ (reference sequence). Trimming removed 7 bases from V and 1 base from J; junction bases left unmatched: 12. DNA of the CDR3: TGTGCCAGCACCGGGACAGCCATATCGATTAACTATGGCTACACCTTC. It specifies CASTGTAISINYGYTF.

This CDR3 reads CASSQLGQGSGSPLHF. CDR3 sequence (DNA): TGTGCCAGCAGCCAACTGGGACAGGGATCAGGTTCACCCCTCCACTTT. J is TRBJ1-6 and V is TRBV14; TRBD1 aligns across 9 bases. This CDR3 is built from 16 residues. V was clipped by 2 bases and J by 9 bases; unmatched bases: 8. Germline V CDR1 and CDR2: SGHDN, FVKESK. Together with reference TRBV14 and TRBJ1-6, the CDR3 gives the full variable domain: EAGVTQFPSHSVIEKGQTVTLRCDPISGHDNLYWYRRVMGKEIKFLLHFVKESKQDESGMPNNRFLAERTGGTYSTLKVQPAELEDSGVYFCASSQLGQGSGSPLHFGNGTRLTVT.

This clone was observed a single time. The chain links TRBV11-2 to TRBJ1-2; possible D gene TRBD1, 6 bases. The CDR3 is 12 amino acids. V was shortened by 5 bases and J by 10 bases, with 14 bases between the two germline ends. The germline V gene encodes CDR1 SGHAT and CDR2 FQNNGV. CDR3 in amino acids: CASSQPQGFYTF. Here the CDR3 DNA reads TGTGCCAGCAGCCAGCCACAGGGTTTCTACACCTTC.

V is TRBV6-1 and J is TRBJ1-2; TRBD1 might be the D (6 bases). Germline CDR1 is MNHNS and CDR2 is SASEGT. The CDR3 spans 13 residues. Trimming pared 3 bases from V and 4 bases from J, leaving 9 bases between. The CDR3 here is CASSETGFYGYTF. The CDR3 bases are TGTGCCAGCAGTGAGACAGGTTTCTATGGCTACACCTTC.

This chain joins TRBV5-6 and TRBJ1-5, with D perhaps matching TRBD1 (6 bases). Germline V CDR1 and CDR2: SGHDT, YYEEEE. Trimming pared 2 bases from V and 7 bases from J, leaving 13 bases between. CDR3 size: 14 residues. CDR3 protein: CASSLGGWDQPQHF. DNA for the CDR3: TGTGCCAGCAGCTTAGGGGGTTGGGACCAGCCCCAGCATTTT. Full variable domain (remainder filled in from reference TRBV5-6 and TRBJ1-5): DAGVTQSPTHLIKTRGQQVTLRCSPKSGHDTVSWYQQALGQGPQFIFQYYEEEERQRGNFPDRFSGHQFPNYSSELNVNALLLGDSALYLCASSLGGWDQPQHFGDGTRLSIL.

A word on this clone: One end of the junction does not line up with germline, which may come from a read error. The chain carries TRBV19 and TRBJ1-2; 7 nucleotides agree with TRBD1. The CDR3 is 13 residues long. CDR1 is LNHDA, CDR2 SQIVND, per germline (reference sequence). CDR3 sequence (DNA): TGTGCCAGTAGTATAAGCGGGACAGCCCCTCCGTCCTTC. It encodes CASSISGTAPPSF.

The chain carries TRBV5-1 and TRBJ2-1; the match to TRBD1 covers 10 bases. This CDR3 region has 15 residues. The ends lost 3 bases at V and 6 bases at J; junction bases unmatched: 6. Germline V gives CDR1 SGHRS, CDR2 YFSETQ. CDR3 DNA: TGCGCCAGCAGCTCACGACAGGGGGCGAGCAATGAGCAGTTCTTC. Translating gives CASSSRQGASNEQFF.

This clone was recorded a few times. This rearrangement joins TRBV5-6 to TRBJ1-5; 7 bases are a match to TRBD1. Germline loops: CDR1 SGHDT, CDR2 YYEEEE. The CDR3 has 14 residues. V was pared by 4 bases and J by 4 bases, with 5 bases of the junction left unmatched. CDR3 sequence: CASSLGTENQPQHF. DNA for the CDR3: TGTGCCAGCAGCCTAGGGACAGAGAATCAGCCCCAGCATTTT.

The CDR3 region is CASARRSVGGGKTYEQYF. In DNA form, the CDR3 reads TGTGCCAGCGCTCGACGGAGTGTGGGCGGGGGGAAGACCTACGAGCAGTACTTC. The chain carries TRBV7-2 and TRBJ2-7; 8 bases match TRBD2. Germline-derived CDR1 and CDR2 are SGHTA and FQGNSA. This CDR3 is built from 18 residues. V shed 8 bases and J 2 bases; nucleotides not matched to a gene: 20. The variable domain in full, with the rest retrieved from reference TRBV7-2 and TRBJ2-7, is GAGVSQSPSNKVTEKGKDVELRCDPISGHTALYWYRQSLGQGLEFLIYFQGNSAPDKSGLPSDRFSAERTGGSVSTLTIQRTQQEDSAVYLCASARRSVGGGKTYEQYFGPGTRLTVT.

Only one count was recorded for this clone. The chain joins TRBV5-8 to TRBJ2-5; TRBD2 agrees at 10 bases. Trimming at V came to 0 bases and at J to 2 bases, leaving 1 base not matched to a gene. The CDR3 is 15 residues long. Per germline, CDR1 SGHTS and CDR2 YDEGEE. The CDR3, as DNA: TGTGCCAGCAGCTTGGTACTAGCGGGGCAAGAGACCCAGTACTTC. Residues: CASSLVLAGQETQYF.

The J gene is TRBJ1-1, the V gene TRBV5-1; tentatively, D is TRBD1 (5 bases). The CDR3 runs to 14 residues. Deletions cut 2 bases from V and 3 bases from J, with 11 bases between. Germline-derived CDR1 and CDR2 are SGHRS and YFSETQ. The CDR3 bases are TGCGCCAGCAGCTTTGTGGTAGGGGACACTGAAGCTTTCTTT. This encodes CASSFVVGDTEAFF.

This sequence joins TRBV7-2 and TRBJ2-2; a possible D gene is TRBD2 (6 bases). The CDR3 loop spans 15 amino acids. Trimming removed 6 bases at V and 13 bases at J, with 24 bases between. Per germline, CDR1 SGHTA and CDR2 FQGNSA. CDR3 region: CASSYTGTSVLGLFF. The CDR3 nucleotides read TGTGCCAGCAGTTATACCGGGACTTCGGTGTTGGGGCTGTTTTTT.

The chain uses TRBV3-1 (or the pseudogene TRBV3-2) and TRBJ2-2, with 8 bases lining up with TRBD1. J was trimmed by 1 base and V by 4 bases; bases with no gene match: 5. The CDR3 consists of 16 residues. Germline CDR1 and CDR2: LGHDT and YNNKEL (reference sequence). This CDR3 reads CASSRQGPENTGELFF. Written as DNA, the CDR3 is TGTGCCAGCAGCCGACAGGGGCCGGAGAACACCGGGGAGCTGTTTTTT.

The V and J genes are TRBV28 and TRBJ2-3; perhaps TRBD2 as D (5 bases). V was shortened by 3 bases and J by 2 bases, with 9 bases between the two germline ends. Germline V gene sequence: CDR1 MDHEN, CDR2 SYDVKM. This CDR3 spans 14 amino acids. CDR3 protein: CASSLSGFTDTQYF. The CDR3 DNA follows: TGTGCCAGCAGTTTGTCGGGGTTCACAGATACGCAGTATTTT.

V and J are TRBV5-1 and TRBJ1-1; D not certain. The CDR3 covers 13 residues. V shed 7 bases and J shed 4 bases, with 14 bases lying between them. The germline CDR1 and CDR2 sequences are SGHRS and YFSETQ. Here the CDR3 reads CASRTGSSTEAFF. The CDR3 coding sequence is TGCGCCAGCCGGACTGGATCGAGCACTGAAGCTTTCTTT.

Here the CDR3 reads CSVENRANTEAFF. The CDR3, as DNA: TGCAGCGTTGAGAACAGGGCGAACACTGAAGCTTTCTTT. The chain employs TRBV29-1 and TRBJ1-1, with D tentatively TRBD1 (6 bases). Trimming shortened V by 3 bases and J by 1 base, and 9 bases separated the two germline ends. The length of the CDR3 is 13 residues. Germline lookup yields CDR1 SQVTM and CDR2 ANQGSEA.

The chain recombines TRBV5-1 with TRBJ2-2, with TRBD1 matching over 9 bases. The trim removed 6 bases at V and 5 bases at J, leaving 14 bases unmatched. This CDR3 contains 17 residues. The germline V gene has CDR1 SGHRS and CDR2 YFSETQ. The DNA of the CDR3 is TGCGCCAGCATCGGCGGGACAGGGATCCCCCCAACCGGGGAGCTGTTTTTT. Protein sequence: CASIGGTGIPPTGELFF.

The chain couples TRBV27 to TRBJ2-7, with 8 bases matching TRBD1. Trimming cost V 4 bases and J 3 bases; bases outside gene matches: 5. This CDR3 has 14 residues. Germline assignment: CDR1 MNHEY and CDR2 SMNVEV (reference sequence). The CDR3 here is CASSSRQGIYEQYF. The CDR3 region has the DNA TGTGCCAGCAGTTCCCGACAGGGGATCTACGAGCAGTACTTC.

V and J are TRBV11-3 and TRBJ2-1, with D perhaps matching TRBD2 (5 bases). This CDR3 is 15 amino acids long. In germline, CDR1 is SGHNT, CDR2 YENEEA. V lost 5 bases to trimming and J lost 4 bases, with 15 bases between them. The CDR3 DNA is TGTGCCAGCAGCCTCGACTATTTAGTTTACAATGAGCAGTTCTTC. This encodes CASSLDYLVYNEQFF.

The CDR3 DNA sequence: TGTGCCAGCAGTCCAGGGCCGGGGCAAGTTGAGGCCCAGTACTTC. Its protein is CASSPGPGQVEAQYF. The chain joins TRBV2 to TRBJ2-5; D is possibly TRBD1 or TRBD2 (5 bases each). The CDR3 has 15 residues. Germline-derived CDR1 and CDR2 are SNHLY and FYNNEI. The V and J ends lost 5 bases and 9 bases respectively, with 22 bases between them.

This clone came up once. The chain uses TRBV25-1 and TRBJ1-4; the match to TRBD1 covers 7 bases. This CDR3 contains 14 residues. The ends lost 8 bases at V and 4 bases at J; junction bases unmatched: 7. Germline V gene data show CDR1 as MGHDK and CDR2 as SYGVNS. CDR3 coding DNA: TGTGCCAGCGGGTTGGGACAGTTTAATGAAAAACTGTTTTTT. This translates into CASGLGQFNEKLFF.